These T cell receptor beta chains were read from a single sample in a study of T-cell reconstitution after alpha-beta-depleted transplantation in children. From the PCR reads, TCRdb called clonotypes with MiXCR, one entry per CDR3 protein. The table has hundreds of thousands of distinct CDR3 sequences, 10% to 15% seen once. The input for sequencing was PBMCs, mostly from graft donor cells, taken 360 days after TCRalphabeta/CD19-depleted stem cell transplant. The receptors stem from a male patient between 5 and 17 years old who had a stem cell transplant for acute myeloid leukemia, so the T cells may come from the graft donor. Each CDR3 is given with its conserved first and last residue. A D gene is named only where the DNA matches it firmly. Not all rows give a size; the values are once, few, many and, for expanded clones, a class.

clone_size d_call j_call v_call cdr3_aa cdr3_nt
few TRBD1 TRBJ1-2 TRBV27 CASSETGSGGYTF TGTGCCAGCAGTGAGACAGGGTCCGGTGGCTACACCTTC
NA NA TRBJ2-3 TRBV12-3/TRBV12-4 CASSSSGGPLHTDTQYF TGTGCCAGCAGTTCGAGTGGGGGACCCCTCCACACAGATACGCAGTATTTT
many NA TRBJ2-7 TRBV29-1 CSVEGLYEQYF TGCAGCGTTGAAGGGCTCTACGAGCAGTACTTC
NA TRBD1 TRBJ2-6 TRBV20-1 CSARAPRGTGANSGANVLTF TGCAGTGCTAGAGCCCCGAGAGGGACAGGGGCCAACTCTGGGGCCAACGTCCTGACTTTC
NA NA TRBJ2-1 TRBV30 CAWSRGRWGNNEQFF TGTGCCTGGAGTCGAGGGAGGTGGGGCAACAATGAGCAGTTCTTC
many NA TRBJ2-7 TRBV20-1 CSAMMGTSRGSYEQYF TGCAGTGCTATGATGGGGACTTCAAGAGGCTCCTACGAGCAGTACTTC
once TRBD1 TRBJ2-7 TRBV12-3/TRBV12-4 CASRESGTGILGQYF TGTGCCAGCAGGGAATCCGGGACAGGGATCCTCGGGCAGTACTTC
few NA TRBJ1-4 TRBV20-1 CSARGDTGRTNEKLFF TGCAGTGCTAGAGGGGATACAGGGAGAACTAATGAAAAACTGTTTTTT
NA TRBD2 TRBJ2-7 TRBV7-2 CASSPRLAFSYEQYF TGTGCCAGCAGCCCTCGACTAGCATTCTCCTACGAGCAGTACTTC
few TRBD1 TRBJ2-1 TRBV24-1 CATSGSTGSSYNEQFF TGTGCCACCAGTGGCTCGACAGGGAGCTCCTACAATGAGCAGTTCTTC
NA NA TRBJ2-3 TRBV9 CASSVVMDYTTDTQYF TGTGCCAGCAGCGTAGTAATGGACTACACCACAGATACGCAGTATTTT
few TRBD2 TRBJ2-1 TRBV10-3 CAISDLTSGNNEQFF TGTGCCATCAGTGATCTGACTAGCGGGAATAATGAGCAGTTCTTC
few NA TRBJ2-1 TRBV29-1 CSVPPTAYNEQFF TGCAGCGTTCCCCCAACCGCCTACAATGAGCAGTTCTTC
many NA TRBJ2-2 TRBV7-3 CASSLTLGPDPQRKNTGELFF TGTGCCAGCAGCTTAACCCTAGGACCCGACCCCCAAAGGAAGAACACCGGGGAGCTGTTTTTT
NA TRBD1 TRBJ2-7 TRBV7-3 CASSFGGQAPYEQYF TGTGCCAGCAGCTTCGGGGGACAGGCGCCCTACGAGCAGTACTTC
few NA TRBJ2-4 TRBV7-3 CASSLEFQYF TGTGCCAGCAGCCTAGAGTTTCAGTACTTC
NA NA TRBJ1-5 TRBV27 CASSLSIRGGNQPQHF TGTGCCAGCAGTTTATCGATCCGGGGAGGCAATCAGCCCCAGCATTTT
few NA TRBJ2-2 TRBV29-1 CSVDGAANTGELFF TGCAGCGTTGACGGAGCAGCGAACACCGGGGAGCTGTTTTTT
NA NA TRBJ2-7 TRBV20-1 CSANDIYEQYF TGCAGTGCGAACGACATCTACGAGCAGTACTTC
few TRBD2 TRBJ2-2 TRBV12-3/TRBV12-4 CASSLTSGPGELFF TGTGCCAGCAGCTTGACTAGCGGGCCCGGGGAGCTGTTTTTT
many TRBD2 TRBJ2-5 TRBV29-1 CSVGGGERAGETQYF TGCAGCGTTGGGGGGGGAGAGAGGGCCGGGGAGACCCAGTACTTC
few NA TRBJ2-7 TRBV28 CASNEGGYDYEQYF TGTGCCAGCAATGAGGGGGGGTATGACTACGAGCAGTACTTC
few NA TRBJ2-2 TRBV7-3 CASSLLDTVSGELFF TGTGCCAGCAGCCTACTTGACACAGTATCCGGGGAGCTGTTTTTT
few NA TRBJ1-2 TRBV29-1 CSVEMGYGYTF TGCAGCGTTGAAATGGGCTATGGCTACACCTTC
NA TRBD1 TRBJ2-1 TRBV29-1 CSGVGTVPYNEQFF TGCAGCGGGGTGGGGACAGTGCCCTACAATGAGCAGTTCTTC
NA NA TRBJ2-7 TRBV7-6 CASSLQGWAYEQYF TGTGCCAGCAGCTTACAGGGCTGGGCCTACGAGCAGTACTTC
many NA TRBJ2-1 TRBV19 CASSISASNEQFF TGTGCCAGTAGTATCTCAGCTTCCAATGAGCAGTTCTTC
NA TRBD1 TRBJ1-1 TRBV12-3/TRBV12-4 CASSKTGTGKAEAFF TGTGCCAGCAGCAAGACCGGGACAGGGAAAGCTGAAGCTTTCTTT